The clone carrying this T cell receptor (beta chain) has at least ten counts. Its antigen is unknown. This record belongs to a study of neurological immune-mediated disorders. Regarding the study as a whole: TCR-beta repertoires seemed private in all groups, with no expanded CDR3 amino acid sequences shared.

Germline assignment: CDR1 MDHEN and CDR2 SYDVKM. V lost 3 bases and J lost 6; bases outside the gene matches: 22. This CDR3 is 22 amino acids long. TCRdb processed the 5' RACE reads anew with MiXCR; each CDR3 protein has one entry. Here the sample spans about 31,000 distinct CDR3 sequences, less than 5% being singletons. Maryland, USA blood bank volunteers served as healthy controls. CD4+ or CD8+ T cells at a count of 950,000 to 1,000,000 served as input for the sorted libraries. The sequenced sample was CD4+ T cells from blood. The chain joins TRBV28 to TRBJ2-2; TRBD2 matches 13 bases. The sequence came from a woman aged 40 to 49 in good health. DNA of the CDR3: TGTGCCAGCAGTTTTAATAGAAAGAGACAGAAAACTAGCGGGAGGGAGTCCGGGGAGCTGTTTTTT. Amino acid sequence: CASSFNRKRQKTSGRESGELFF.